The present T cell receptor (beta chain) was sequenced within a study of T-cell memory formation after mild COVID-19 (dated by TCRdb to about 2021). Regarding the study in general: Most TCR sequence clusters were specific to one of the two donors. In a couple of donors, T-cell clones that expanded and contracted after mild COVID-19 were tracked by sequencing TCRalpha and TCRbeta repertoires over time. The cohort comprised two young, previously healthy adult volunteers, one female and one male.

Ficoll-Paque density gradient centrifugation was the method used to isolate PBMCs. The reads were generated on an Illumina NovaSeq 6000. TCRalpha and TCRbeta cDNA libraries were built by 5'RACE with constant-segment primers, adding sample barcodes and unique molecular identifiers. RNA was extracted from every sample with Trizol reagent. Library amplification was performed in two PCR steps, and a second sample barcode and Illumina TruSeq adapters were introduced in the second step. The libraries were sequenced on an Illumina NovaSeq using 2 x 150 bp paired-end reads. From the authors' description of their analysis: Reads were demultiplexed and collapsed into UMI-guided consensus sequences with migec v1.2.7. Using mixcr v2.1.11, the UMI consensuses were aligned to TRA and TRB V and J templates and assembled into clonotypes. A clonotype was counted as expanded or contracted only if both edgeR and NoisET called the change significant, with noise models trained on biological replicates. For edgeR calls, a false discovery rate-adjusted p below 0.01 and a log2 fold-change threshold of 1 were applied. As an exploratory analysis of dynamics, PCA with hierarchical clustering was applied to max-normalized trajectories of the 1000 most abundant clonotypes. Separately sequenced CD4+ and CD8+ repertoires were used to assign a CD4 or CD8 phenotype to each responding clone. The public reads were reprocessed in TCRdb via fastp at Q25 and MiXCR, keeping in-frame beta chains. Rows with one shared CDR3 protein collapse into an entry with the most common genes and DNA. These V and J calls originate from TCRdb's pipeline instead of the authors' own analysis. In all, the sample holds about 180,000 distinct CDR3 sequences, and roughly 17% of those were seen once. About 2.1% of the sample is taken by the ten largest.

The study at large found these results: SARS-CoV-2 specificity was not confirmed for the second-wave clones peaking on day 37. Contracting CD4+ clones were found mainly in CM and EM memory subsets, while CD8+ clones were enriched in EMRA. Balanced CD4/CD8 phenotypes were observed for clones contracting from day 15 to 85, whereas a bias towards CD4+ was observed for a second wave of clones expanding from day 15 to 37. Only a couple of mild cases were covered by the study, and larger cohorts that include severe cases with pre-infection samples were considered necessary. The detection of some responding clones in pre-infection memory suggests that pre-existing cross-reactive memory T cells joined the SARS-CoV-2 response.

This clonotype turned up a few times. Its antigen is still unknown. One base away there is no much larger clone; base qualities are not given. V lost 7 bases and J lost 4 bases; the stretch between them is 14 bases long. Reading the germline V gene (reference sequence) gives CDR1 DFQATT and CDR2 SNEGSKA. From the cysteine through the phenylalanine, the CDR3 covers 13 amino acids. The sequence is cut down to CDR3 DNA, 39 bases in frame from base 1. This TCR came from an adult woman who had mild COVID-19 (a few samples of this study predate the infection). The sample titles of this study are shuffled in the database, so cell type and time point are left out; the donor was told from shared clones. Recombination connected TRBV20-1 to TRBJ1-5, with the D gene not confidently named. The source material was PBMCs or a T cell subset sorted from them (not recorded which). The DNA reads TGCAGTGGGAGGGCAGATATTAATCAGCCCCAGCATTTT. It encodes CSGRADINQPQHF.